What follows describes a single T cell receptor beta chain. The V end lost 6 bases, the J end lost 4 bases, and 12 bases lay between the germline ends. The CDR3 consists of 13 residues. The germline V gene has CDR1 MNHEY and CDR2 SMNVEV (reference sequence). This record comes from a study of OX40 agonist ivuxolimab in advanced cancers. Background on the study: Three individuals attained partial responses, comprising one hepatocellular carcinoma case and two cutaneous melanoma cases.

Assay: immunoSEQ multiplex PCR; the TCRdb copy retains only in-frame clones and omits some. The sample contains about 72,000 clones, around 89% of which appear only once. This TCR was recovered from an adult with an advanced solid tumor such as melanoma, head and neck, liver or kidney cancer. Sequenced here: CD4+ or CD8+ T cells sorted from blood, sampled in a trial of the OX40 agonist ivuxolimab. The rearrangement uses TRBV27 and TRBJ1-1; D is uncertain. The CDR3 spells CASSTTLGTEAFF. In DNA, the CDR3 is TGTGCCAGCAGCACGACACTGGGCACTGAAGCTTTCTTT.